This is a list of T cell receptor beta chains from one sample in a study of response to subunit inactivated influenza vaccine. TCRdb re-called the RT-PCR reads through MiXCR, storing one row per CDR3 protein. The table has fewer than 600,000 distinct CDR3 sequences, approximately 7.3% seen once; the top ten hold around 14%. The specimen comprised PBMCs from blood, sampled around 25 months after vaccination. The origin of the receptors is a man aged 45 to 75 who received an inactivated influenza vaccine. Both conserved end residues are part of each CDR3. A D gene is named only where the DNA matches it firmly. Clone size is shown for a subset of rows, as once, few, many or a class of expanded clone.

>many|TRBJ1-3|NA|TRBV30
CAWSPDSTGNTIYF
TGTGCCTGGAGCCCGGACTCCACTGGAAACACCATATATTTT
>NA|TRBJ2-3|TRBD2|TRBV3-1
CASSQVAGGRFTDTQYF
TGTGCCAGCAGCCAAGTAGCTGGCGGGAGGTTCACAGATACGCAGTATTTT
>few|TRBJ2-3|TRBD2|TRBV12-3/TRBV12-4
CASSFHQLAGGNTQYF
TGTGCCAGCAGTTTCCATCAACTAGCGGGAGGAAATACGCAGTATTTT
>many|TRBJ2-1|TRBD2|TRBV11-2
CASSLNQGLAGVPSYNEQFF
TGTGCCAGCAGCTTAAACCAGGGACTAGCGGGGGTCCCCTCCTACAATGAGCAGTTCTTC
>few|TRBJ2-7|NA|TRBV29-1
CSVVDRSSYEQYF
TGCAGCGTTGTAGACAGGTCGTCCTACGAGCAGTACTTC
>few|TRBJ1-4|NA|TRBV6-5
CASSYAQERTNEKLFF
TGTGCCAGCAGTTACGCCCAGGAAAGAACTAATGAAAAACTGTTTTTT
>many|TRBJ2-5|NA|TRBV20-1
CSARVKGRVETQYF
TGCAGTGCTAGAGTTAAGGGGCGTGTGGAGACCCAGTACTTC
>NA|TRBJ2-7|NA|TRBV4-3
CASSPGLRAEQYF
TGCGCCAGCAGCCCGGGACTGAGAGCCGAGCAGTACTTC
>NA|TRBJ1-6|TRBD1|TRBV6-1
CATGGNRGIYNSPLHF
TGTGCCACTGGGGGGAACAGGGGCATCTATAATTCACCCCTCCACTTT
>few|TRBJ2-3|TRBD1|TRBV2
CASSDQTGPSTDTQYF
TGTGCCAGCAGCGATCAGACAGGGCCCAGCACAGATACGCAGTATTTT
>NA|TRBJ1-4|NA|TRBV4-1
CASSQASRDIQPNEKLFF
TGCGCCAGCAGCCAGGCATCCCGGGATATCCAACCGAATGAAAAACTGTTTTTT
>NA|TRBJ2-6|TRBD1|TRBV6-1
CASSRPGTGYSLGANVLTF
TGTGCCAGCAGCCGACCCGGGACAGGCTACTCTCTGGGGGCCAACGTCCTGACTTTC
>few|TRBJ1-4|NA|TRBV7-9
CASSPRDTPNEKLFF
TGTGCCAGCAGCCCACGGGACACACCCAATGAAAAACTGTTTTTT
>NA|TRBJ2-5|TRBD1|TRBV5-1
CASSLRDRENQYF
TGCGCCAGCAGCCTTCGGGACAGGGAGAACCAGTACTTC
>many|TRBJ2-5|NA|TRBV5-1
CASSRGPGKQETQYF
TGCGCCAGCAGTAGGGGACCGGGGAAACAAGAGACCCAGTACTTC
>few|TRBJ1-1|TRBD1|TRBV12-3/TRBV12-4
CASSRDRGRTAFF
TGTGCCAGCAGCAGGGACAGGGGGCGGACGGCTTTCTTT
>few|TRBJ2-1|TRBD1|TRBV4-3
CASSQHALRTGRRNEQFF
TGCGCCAGCAGCCAACACGCCCTTCGGACAGGGAGGAGAAATGAGCAGTTCTTC
>NA|TRBJ2-6|NA|TRBV15
CATSRDAGLVLTF
TGTGCCACCAGCAGAGATGCGGGTCTCGTCCTGACTTTC
>many|TRBJ2-7|TRBD2|TRBV20-1
CRGTSGSEQYF
TGCAGGGGGACTAGCGGGAGCGAGCAGTACTTC
>NA|TRBJ2-1|NA|TRBV5-8
CASNRRWELRNEQFF
TGTGCCAGCAACCGGCGGTGGGAGTTACGGAATGAGCAGTTCTTC
>NA|TRBJ2-7|TRBD2|TRBV7-6
CASSPGTIEQYF
TGTGCCAGCAGCCCCGGGACTATCGAGCAGTACTTC
>few|TRBJ2-1|NA|TRBV7-8
CASSLLAEGFGDEQFF
TGTGCCAGCAGCTTGTTGGCGGAGGGTTTTGGCGATGAGCAGTTCTTC
>many|TRBJ2-2|TRBD2|TRBV7-8
CASSSPTSGSWDTGELFF
TGTGCCAGCAGCTCTCCCACCAGCGGGAGTTGGGACACCGGGGAGCTGTTTTTT
>NA|TRBJ1-4|TRBD1|TRBV5-1
CASSPWTGNNEKLFF
TGCGCCAGCAGCCCATGGACAGGGAATAATGAAAAACTGTTTTTT
>NA|TRBJ2-3|NA|TRBV5-6
CASSFRDVYTDTQYF
TGTGCCAGCAGCTTCCGGGACGTCTACACAGATACGCAGTATTTT
>few|TRBJ2-1|TRBD2|TRBV6-2/TRBV6-3
CASSTPTSASSYNEQFF
TGTGCCAGCAGCACACCCACTAGCGCGAGCTCCTACAATGAGCAGTTCTTC
>many|TRBJ1-2|TRBD1|TRBV20-1
CSAYRSVRTGGSEDGYTF
TGCAGTGCTTACCGCAGCGTTCGGACAGGGGGCTCGGAAGATGGCTACACCTTC
>NA|TRBJ1-2|NA|TRBV7-9
CASSDDGAPSYGYTF
TGTGCCAGCAGCGACGACGGCGCACCTAGCTATGGCTACACCTTC
>NA|TRBJ1-2|NA|TRBV30
CAWETGIPGYGYTF
TGTGCCTGGGAAACGGGCATACCGGGCTATGGCTACACCTTC
>NA|TRBJ2-5|NA|TRBV5-1
CASSVDSALQETQYF
TGCGCCAGCAGCGTGGACAGTGCCCTCCAAGAGACCCAGTACTTC
>few|TRBJ2-4|TRBD2|TRBV12-3/TRBV12-4
CASSQGPGTSGGAVKNIQYF
TGTGCCAGCAGTCAAGGCCCCGGGACTAGCGGGGGGGCAGTCAAAAACATTCAGTACTTC
>NA|TRBJ2-2|NA|TRBV28
CASLNIGTGELFF
TGTGCCAGCCTGAATATTGGCACCGGGGAGCTGTTTTTT
>NA|TRBJ2-1|NA|TRBV3-1
CASSRGVLTSYNEQFF
TGTGCCAGCAGCCGCGGGGTGCTTACCTCCTACAATGAGCAGTTCTTC
>few|TRBJ2-7|NA|TRBV9
CASSVSNVGEQYF
TGTGCCAGCAGCGTTTCAAATGTTGGCGAGCAGTACTTC
>NA|TRBJ2-5|NA|TRBV2
CASRRTGNQETQYF
TGTGCCAGCAGACGTACAGGGAACCAAGAGACCCAGTACTTC
>few|TRBJ2-1|NA|TRBV4-1
CASSREALTFNEQFF
TGCGCCAGCAGCCGGGAGGCCCTCACCTTCAATGAGCAGTTCTTC
>many|TRBJ2-5|TRBD2|TRBV11-2
CASKDGGLAVDQTQYF
TGTGCCAGCAAAGACGGGGGACTAGCTGTCGATCAGACCCAGTACTTC
>NA|TRBJ2-1|NA|TRBV20-1
CSARPGSSGGDEQFF
TGCAGTGCTAGACCCGGGAGCTCCGGGGGCGATGAGCAGTTCTTC
>NA|TRBJ2-7|TRBD1|TRBV29-1
CSVQTHGQGERLYEQYF
TGCAGCGTTCAGACCCATGGACAGGGGGAAAGGCTCTACGAGCAGTACTTC
>NA|TRBJ2-5|NA|TRBV5-6
CASSLRGGPVETQYF
TGTGCCAGCAGCTTGAGGGGGGGGCCGGTGGAGACCCAGTACTTC
>few|TRBJ2-2|NA|TRBV2
CASRGMPGELFF
TGTGCCAGCAGGGGGATGCCCGGGGAGCTGTTTTTT
>NA|TRBJ2-3|NA|TRBV5-1
CASSLYWRTDTQYF
TGCGCCAGCAGCTTGTATTGGCGGACAGATACGCAGTATTTT
>few|TRBJ2-1|TRBD2|TRBV4-2
CASSQDGASGGALDEQFF
TGTGCCAGCAGCCAAGACGGTGCCAGCGGGGGGGCCTTGGATGAGCAGTTCTTC
>NA|TRBJ2-5|TRBD1|TRBV10-3
CAISPGTGTQETQYF
TGTGCCATCAGTCCCGGGACAGGGACCCAAGAGACCCAGTACTTC
>few|TRBJ2-1|NA|TRBV20-1
CSGTTLTLHEQFF
TGCAGTGGGACTACCCTAACATTGCATGAGCAGTTCTTC
>NA|TRBJ2-2|NA|TRBV7-9
CASRQTGVFANTGELFF
TGTGCCAGCAGGCAGACAGGCGTGTTCGCGAACACCGGGGAGCTGTTTTTT